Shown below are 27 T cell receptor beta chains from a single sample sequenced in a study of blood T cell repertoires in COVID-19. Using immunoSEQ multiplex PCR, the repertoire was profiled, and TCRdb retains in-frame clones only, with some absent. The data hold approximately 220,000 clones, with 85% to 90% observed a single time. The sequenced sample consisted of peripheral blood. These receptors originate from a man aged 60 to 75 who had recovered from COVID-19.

This CDR3 is CASSRPSGGVNEQFF. DNA of the CDR3: TGTGCCAGCAGCCGCCCTAGCGGGGGGGTTAATGAGCAGTTCTTC. The V gene is TRBV5-4, the J gene TRBJ2-1, with 12 positions matching TRBD2. Germline V gene lookup returns CDR1 SGHNT and CDR2 YYREEE (reference sequence). The length of the CDR3 is 15 residues. The J segment lost 7 bases and the V segment lost 4 bases, leaving 6 bases of the junction unmatched.

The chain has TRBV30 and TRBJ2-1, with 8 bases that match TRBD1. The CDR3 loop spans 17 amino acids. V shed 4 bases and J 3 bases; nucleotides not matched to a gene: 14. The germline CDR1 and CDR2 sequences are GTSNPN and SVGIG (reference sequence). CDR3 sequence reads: CAWMPQTGGFHYNEQFF. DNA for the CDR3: TGTGCCTGGATGCCACAAACAGGGGGGTTTCACTACAATGAGCAGTTCTTC.

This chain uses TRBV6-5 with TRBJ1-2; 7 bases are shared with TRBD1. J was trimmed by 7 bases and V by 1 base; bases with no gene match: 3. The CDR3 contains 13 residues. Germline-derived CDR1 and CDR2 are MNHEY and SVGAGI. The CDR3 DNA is TGTGCCAGCAGTTACTTGACAGGGATTGGCTACACCTTC. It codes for CASSYLTGIGYTF.

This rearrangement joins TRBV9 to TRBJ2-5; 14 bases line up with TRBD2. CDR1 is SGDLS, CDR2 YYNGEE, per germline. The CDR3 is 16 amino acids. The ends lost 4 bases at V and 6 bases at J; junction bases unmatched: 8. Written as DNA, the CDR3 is TGTGCCAGCAGCCCGGGACTAGCGGGGGTGGAAAAGACCCAGTACTTC. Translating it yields CASSPGLAGVEKTQYF.

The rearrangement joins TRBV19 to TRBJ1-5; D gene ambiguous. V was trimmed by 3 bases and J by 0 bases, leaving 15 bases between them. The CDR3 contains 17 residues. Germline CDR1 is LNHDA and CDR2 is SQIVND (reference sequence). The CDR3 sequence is CASSISPTTFSNQPQHF. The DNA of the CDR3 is TGTGCCAGTAGTATTAGCCCTACGACGTTTAGCAATCAGCCCCAGCATTTT.

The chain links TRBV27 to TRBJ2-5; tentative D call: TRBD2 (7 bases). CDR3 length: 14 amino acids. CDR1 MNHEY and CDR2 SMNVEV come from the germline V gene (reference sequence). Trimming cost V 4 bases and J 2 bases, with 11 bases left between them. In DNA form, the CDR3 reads TGTGCCAGCAGTTGGGGGGGCCTTCAAGAGACCCAGTACTTC. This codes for CASSWGGLQETQYF.

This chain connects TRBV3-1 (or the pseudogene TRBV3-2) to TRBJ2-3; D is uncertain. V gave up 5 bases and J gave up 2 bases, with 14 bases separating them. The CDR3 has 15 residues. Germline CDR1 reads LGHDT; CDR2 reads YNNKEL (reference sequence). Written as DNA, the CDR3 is TGTGCCAGCAGCTCTACTACCAGCATCACAGATACGCAGTATTTT. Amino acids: CASSSTTSITDTQYF.

Written as DNA, the CDR3 is TGCGCCAGCAGTCTACTAGCGGGAGGGCCGAGTGAGCAGTTCTTC. Its translation is CASSLLAGGPSEQFF. The chain employs TRBV10-2 and TRBJ2-1; 13 bases map to TRBD2. This CDR3 spans 15 amino acids. From germline, CDR1 is WSHSY and CDR2 SAAADI. The junction had 7 bases not matched to a gene; V was cut back by 5 bases and J by 9 bases.

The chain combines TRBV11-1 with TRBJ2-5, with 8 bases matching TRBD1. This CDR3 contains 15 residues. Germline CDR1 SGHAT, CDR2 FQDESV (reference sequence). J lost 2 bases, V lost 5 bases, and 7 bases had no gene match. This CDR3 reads CASSGWTGTQETQYF. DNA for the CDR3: TGTGCCAGCAGCGGATGGACAGGGACTCAAGAGACCCAGTACTTC. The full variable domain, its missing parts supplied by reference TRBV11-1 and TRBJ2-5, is EAEVAQSPRYKITEKSQAVAFWCDPISGHATLYWYRQILGQGPELLVQFQDESVVDDSQLPKDRFSAERLKGVDSTLKIQPAELGDSAMYLCASSGWTGTQETQYFGPGTRLLVL.

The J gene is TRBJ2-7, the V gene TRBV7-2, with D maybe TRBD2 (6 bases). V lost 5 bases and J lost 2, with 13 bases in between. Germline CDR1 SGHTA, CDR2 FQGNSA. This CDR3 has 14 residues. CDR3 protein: CASSPGVNTYEQYF. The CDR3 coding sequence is TGTGCCAGCAGCCCGGGGGTCAACACCTACGAGCAGTACTTC.

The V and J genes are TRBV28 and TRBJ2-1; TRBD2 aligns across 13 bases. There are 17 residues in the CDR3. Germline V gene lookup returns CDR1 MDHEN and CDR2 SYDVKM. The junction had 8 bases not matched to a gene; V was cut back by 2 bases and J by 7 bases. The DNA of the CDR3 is TGTGCCAGCAGTTTAATAGGACTAGCGGGAGTCGGTAATGAGCAGTTCTTC. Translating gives CASSLIGLAGVGNEQFF.

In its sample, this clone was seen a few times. The CDR3 DNA reads TGTGCCAGCAGCTTAAACGCCAGGGGGCCCACCGGGGAGCTGTTTTTT. Protein sequence: CASSLNARGPTGELFF. This chain links TRBV7-3 with TRBJ2-2; 8 nucleotides agree with TRBD1. The CDR3 is made up of 16 amino acids. CDR1 and CDR2 from the germline V gene are SGHTA and FQGTGA. Trimming took 1 base from V and 4 from J; bases not matched to a gene: 5.

The CDR3 is CADDRGNFYEQYF. CDR3 bases: TGTGCTGATGACAGGGGTAACTTCTACGAGCAGTACTTC. The chain couples TRBV3-1 (or the pseudogene TRBV3-2) to TRBJ2-7, with 8 bases that match TRBD1. Germline V gene lookup returns CDR1 LGHDT and CDR2 YNNKEL (reference sequence). The CDR3 covers 13 residues.

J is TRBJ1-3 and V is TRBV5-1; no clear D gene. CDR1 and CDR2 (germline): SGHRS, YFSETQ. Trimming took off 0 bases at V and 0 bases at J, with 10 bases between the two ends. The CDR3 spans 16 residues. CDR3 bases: TGCGCCAGCAGCTTGGGAAGTGCAGTCTCTGGAAACACCATATATTTT. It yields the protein CASSLGSAVSGNTIYF.

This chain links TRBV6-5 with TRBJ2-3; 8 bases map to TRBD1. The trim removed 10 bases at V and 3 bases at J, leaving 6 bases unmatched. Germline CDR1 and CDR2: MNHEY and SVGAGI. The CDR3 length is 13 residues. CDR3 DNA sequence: TGTGCCACCGACAGGGGCTGGACAGATACGCAGTATTTT. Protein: CATDRGWTDTQYF.

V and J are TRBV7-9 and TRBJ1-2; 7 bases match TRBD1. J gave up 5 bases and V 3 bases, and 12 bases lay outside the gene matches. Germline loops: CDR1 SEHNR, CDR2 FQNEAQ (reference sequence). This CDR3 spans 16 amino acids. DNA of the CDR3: TGTGCCAGCAGCTTGGCCGGGACAGTGGTAAAGTATGGCTACACCTTC. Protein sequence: CASSLAGTVVKYGYTF.

The CDR3 region is CASSLGEGLGYTF. The DNA for the CDR3 is TGTGCCAGCAGCTTAGGGGAGGGGTTGGGCTACACCTTC. The rearrangement joins TRBV7-2 to TRBJ1-2, with D maybe TRBD1 (5 bases). Germline CDR1 SGHTA, CDR2 FQGNSA. The CDR3 totals 13 residues. Trimming stripped 1 base from V and 8 bases from J, with 11 bases between.

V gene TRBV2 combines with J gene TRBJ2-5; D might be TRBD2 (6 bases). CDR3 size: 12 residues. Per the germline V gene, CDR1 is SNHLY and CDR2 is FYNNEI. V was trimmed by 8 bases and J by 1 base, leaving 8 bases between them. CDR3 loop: CASGGSQETQYF. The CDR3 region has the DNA TGTGCCAGCGGGGGGTCCCAAGAGACCCAGTACTTC. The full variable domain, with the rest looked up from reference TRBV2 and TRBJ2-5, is EPEVTQTPSHQVTQMGQEVILRCVPISNHLYFYWYRQILGQKVEFLVSFYNNEISEKSEIFDDQFSVERPDGSNFTLKIRSTKLEDSAMYFCASGGSQETQYFGPGTRLLVL.

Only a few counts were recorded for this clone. The CDR3 region has the DNA TGTGCCTGTGGGGGGGGTCATGGCTACACCTTC. It encodes CACGGGHGYTF. The chain has TRBV30 and TRBJ1-2; TRBD1 might be the D (5 bases). CDR1 and CDR2 (germline): GTSNPN, SVGIG (reference sequence). The CDR3 runs 11 residues. The V end was cut by 6 bases, the J end by 6 bases, with 11 bases between.

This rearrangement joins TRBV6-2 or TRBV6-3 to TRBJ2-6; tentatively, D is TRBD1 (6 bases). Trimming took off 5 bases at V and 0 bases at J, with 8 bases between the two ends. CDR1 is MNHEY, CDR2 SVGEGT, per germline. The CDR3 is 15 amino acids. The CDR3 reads CASSIQGSGANVLTF. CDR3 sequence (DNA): TGTGCCAGCAGTATACAGGGCTCTGGGGCCAACGTCCTGACTTTC.

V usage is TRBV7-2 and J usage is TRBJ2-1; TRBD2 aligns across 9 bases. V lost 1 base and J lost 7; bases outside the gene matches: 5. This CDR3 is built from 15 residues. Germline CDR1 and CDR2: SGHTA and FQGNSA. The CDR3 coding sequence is TGTGCCAGCAGCTTAGAGAGCGGGGGGCCTAATGAGCAGTTCTTC. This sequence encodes CASSLESGGPNEQFF.

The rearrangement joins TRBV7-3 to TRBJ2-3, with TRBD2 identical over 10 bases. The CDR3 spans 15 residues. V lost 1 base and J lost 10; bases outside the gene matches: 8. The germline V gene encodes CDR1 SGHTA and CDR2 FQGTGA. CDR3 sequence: CASSLRQAGGLAQYF. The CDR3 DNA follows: TGTGCCAGCAGCTTAAGACAAGCGGGAGGGCTAGCGCAGTATTTT. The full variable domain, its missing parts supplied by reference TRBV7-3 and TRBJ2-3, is GAGVSQTPSNKVTEKGKYVELRCDPISGHTALYWYRQSLGQGPEFLIYFQGTGAADDSGLPNDRFFAVRPEGSVSTLKIQRTERGDSAVYLCASSLRQAGGLAQYFGPGTRLTVL.

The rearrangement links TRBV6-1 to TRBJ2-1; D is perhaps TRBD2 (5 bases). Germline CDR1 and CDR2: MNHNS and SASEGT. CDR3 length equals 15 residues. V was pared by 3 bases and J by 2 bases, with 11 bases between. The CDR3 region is CASSESGSPYNEQFF. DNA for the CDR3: TGTGCCAGCAGTGAGTCGGGGAGCCCCTACAATGAGCAGTTCTTC.

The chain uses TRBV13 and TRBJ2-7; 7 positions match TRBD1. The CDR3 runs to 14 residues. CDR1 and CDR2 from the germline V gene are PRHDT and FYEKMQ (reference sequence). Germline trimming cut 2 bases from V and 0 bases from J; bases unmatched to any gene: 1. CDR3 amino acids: CASSLTGVSYEQYF. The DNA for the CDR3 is TGTGCCAGCAGCTTAACAGGGGTCTCCTACGAGCAGTACTTC.

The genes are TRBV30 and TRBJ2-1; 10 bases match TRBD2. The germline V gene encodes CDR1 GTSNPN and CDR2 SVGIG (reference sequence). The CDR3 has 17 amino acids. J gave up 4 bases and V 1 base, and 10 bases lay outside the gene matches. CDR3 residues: CAWSAQRGGVRYNEQFF. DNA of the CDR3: TGTGCCTGGAGTGCACAGCGGGGGGGAGTGAGGTACAATGAGCAGTTCTTC.

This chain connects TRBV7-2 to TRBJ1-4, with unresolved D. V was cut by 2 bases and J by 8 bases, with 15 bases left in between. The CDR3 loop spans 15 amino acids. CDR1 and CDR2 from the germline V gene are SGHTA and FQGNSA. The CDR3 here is CASSLFAGLREKLFF. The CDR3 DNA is TGTGCCAGCAGCTTATTCGCGGGTTTGAGAGAAAAACTGTTTTTT.

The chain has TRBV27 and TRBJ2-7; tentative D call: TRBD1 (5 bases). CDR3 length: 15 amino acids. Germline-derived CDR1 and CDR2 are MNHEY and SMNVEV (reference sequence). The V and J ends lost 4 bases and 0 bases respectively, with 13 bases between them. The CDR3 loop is CASSSIRVPSYEQYF. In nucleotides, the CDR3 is TGTGCCAGCAGTTCGATCAGGGTCCCCTCCTACGAGCAGTACTTC.